A selection of T cell receptor beta chains follows, all from one sample in a study of T cells in Graves' hyperthyroidism and ophthalmopathy. TCRdb re-called the multiplex PCR reads through MiXCR, storing one row per CDR3 protein. The sample consists of hundreds of thousands of distinct CDR3 sequences, roughly 32% of them appearing once. The specimen was blood. Source of these receptors: a middle-aged woman with Graves' hyperthyroidism. The CDR3 runs from the conserved cysteine through the conserved F or W. Fields, in order: clone size, V gene, D gene, J gene, CDR3 protein, CDR3 DNA. A D gene is named only where the DNA matches it firmly. Expanded clones get a size class; other rows say once, few or many, or leave the size out.

clone_size: NA
v_call: TRBV4-3
d_call: NA
j_call: TRBJ2-5
cdr3_aa: CASSQDGGGYQETQYF
cdr3_nt: TGCGCCAGCAGCCAAGACGGGGGAGGTTACCAAGAGACCCAGTACTTC

clone_size: once
v_call: TRBV11-3
d_call: NA
j_call: TRBJ2-5
cdr3_aa: CASSPPYGRETQYF
cdr3_nt: TGTGCCAGCAGCCCGCCCTACGGGCGGGAGACCCAGTACTTC

clone_size: NA
v_call: TRBV19
d_call: NA
j_call: TRBJ2-7
cdr3_aa: CASSEGPAYEQYF
cdr3_nt: TGTGCCAGTAGTGAGGGACCGGCCTACGAGCAGTACTTC

clone_size: once
v_call: TRBV12-3/TRBV12-4
d_call: TRBD2
j_call: TRBJ2-7
cdr3_aa: CASSFGLAGQLYEQYF
cdr3_nt: TGTGCCAGCAGTTTTGGACTAGCGGGACAGCTCTACGAGCAGTACTTC

clone_size: NA
v_call: TRBV12-3/TRBV12-4
d_call: NA
j_call: TRBJ1-4
cdr3_aa: CASSFGGENEKLFF
cdr3_nt: TGTGCCAGCAGTTTTGGAGGGGAAAATGAAAAACTGTTTTTT

clone_size: NA
v_call: TRBV5-4
d_call: NA
j_call: TRBJ1-1
cdr3_aa: CATLVWGVTEAFF
cdr3_nt: TGTGCCACCTTAGTGTGGGGAGTCACTGAAGCTTTCTTT

clone_size: few
v_call: TRBV20-1
d_call: TRBD1
j_call: TRBJ1-5
cdr3_aa: CSANRGHGNQPQHF
cdr3_nt: TGCAGTGCTAACAGGGGGCATGGCAATCAGCCCCAGCATTTT

clone_size: few
v_call: TRBV4-3
d_call: NA
j_call: TRBJ2-7
cdr3_aa: CASSQGIAGEYEQYF
cdr3_nt: TGCGCCAGCAGCCAAGGCATAGCAGGGGAGTACGAGCAGTACTTC

clone_size: once
v_call: TRBV7-9
d_call: NA
j_call: TRBJ1-5
cdr3_aa: CASSQDWGGQPQHF
cdr3_nt: TGTGCCAGCAGCCAAGATTGGGGGGGGCAGCCCCAGCATTTT

clone_size: many
v_call: TRBV20-1
d_call: TRBD1
j_call: TRBJ1-5
cdr3_aa: CSARQDRGRGSNQPQHF
cdr3_nt: TGCAGTGCTCGCCAGGACAGGGGGCGAGGTAGCAATCAGCCCCAGCATTTT

clone_size: NA
v_call: TRBV11-2
d_call: NA
j_call: TRBJ1-4
cdr3_aa: CASRLLVDEKLFF
cdr3_nt: TGTGCCAGCAGACTACTGGTGGATGAAAAACTGTTTTTT

clone_size: many
v_call: TRBV28
d_call: NA
j_call: TRBJ2-5
cdr3_aa: CASGKRETQYF
cdr3_nt: TGTGCCAGCGGGAAGAGAGAGACCCAGTACTTC

clone_size: few
v_call: TRBV6-6
d_call: NA
j_call: TRBJ1-5
cdr3_aa: CASSYMGPVQPQHF
cdr3_nt: TGTGCCAGCAGTTACATGGGGCCCGTTCAGCCCCAGCATTTT

clone_size: NA
v_call: TRBV5-1
d_call: NA
j_call: TRBJ2-2
cdr3_aa: CASSLTAVRELFF
cdr3_nt: TGCGCCAGCAGCCTTACGGCAGTCAGGGAGCTGTTTTTT

clone_size: many
v_call: TRBV12-3/TRBV12-4
d_call: NA
j_call: TRBJ2-5
cdr3_aa: CASSPPGVLETQYF
cdr3_nt: TGTGCCAGCAGTCCACCCGGGGTCCTCGAGACCCAGTACTTC

clone_size: NA
v_call: TRBV19
d_call: NA
j_call: TRBJ1-3
cdr3_aa: CASIDRDTPTGSTIYF
cdr3_nt: TGTGCCAGTATAGACCGGGACACCCCCACTGGAAGCACCATATATTTT

clone_size: NA
v_call: TRBV6-5
d_call: TRBD1
j_call: TRBJ2-7
cdr3_aa: CASSYSKATGFEQYF
cdr3_nt: TGTGCCAGCAGTTACTCCAAAGCGACAGGGTTCGAGCAGTACTTC

clone_size: few
v_call: TRBV6-6
d_call: NA
j_call: TRBJ1-1
cdr3_aa: CASSRWGLNTEAFF
cdr3_nt: TGTGCCAGCAGCCGGTGGGGCCTGAACACTGAAGCTTTCTTT

clone_size: few
v_call: TRBV5-5
d_call: TRBD1
j_call: TRBJ1-4
cdr3_aa: CASSDPGQNNEKLFF
cdr3_nt: TGTGCCAGCAGCGATCCGGGACAGAATAATGAAAAACTGTTTTTT

clone_size: NA
v_call: TRBV27
d_call: TRBD1
j_call: TRBJ1-4
cdr3_aa: CASKTADRLGEKLFF
cdr3_nt: TGTGCCAGCAAGACCGCGGACAGGCTAGGGGAAAAACTGTTTTTT

clone_size: NA
v_call: TRBV25-1
d_call: TRBD2
j_call: TRBJ2-5
cdr3_aa: CASYSSHLAGAQETQYF
cdr3_nt: TGTGCCAGCTACTCCTCGCACTTAGCGGGTGCCCAAGAGACCCAGTACTTC

clone_size: many
v_call: TRBV9
d_call: NA
j_call: TRBJ2-2
cdr3_aa: CASSVVAGELFF
cdr3_nt: TGTGCCAGCAGCGTAGTCGCCGGGGAGCTGTTTTTT

clone_size: few
v_call: TRBV7-2
d_call: TRBD1
j_call: TRBJ1-2
cdr3_aa: CASSLDRDSGYTF
cdr3_nt: TGTGCCAGCAGCCTCGACAGGGACTCTGGCTACACCTTC

clone_size: many
v_call: TRBV7-8
d_call: NA
j_call: TRBJ1-1
cdr3_aa: CASSAHRVLSTEAFF
cdr3_nt: TGTGCCAGCAGCGCGCACAGGGTTCTAAGCACTGAAGCTTTCTTT

clone_size: many
v_call: TRBV7-2
d_call: NA
j_call: TRBJ2-2
cdr3_aa: CASTPAGWGTGELFF
cdr3_nt: TGTGCCAGCACCCCGGCCGGGTGGGGCACCGGGGAGCTGTTTTTT

clone_size: many
v_call: TRBV7-4
d_call: NA
j_call: TRBJ2-7
cdr3_aa: CASSSVTMAAYEQYF
cdr3_nt: TGTGCCAGCAGCTCCGTTACTATGGCCGCCTACGAGCAGTACTTC

clone_size: many
v_call: TRBV20-1
d_call: NA
j_call: TRBJ1-1
cdr3_aa: CSARGEGEAFF
cdr3_nt: TGCAGTGCTAGAGGAGAAGGCGAAGCTTTCTTT

clone_size: many
v_call: TRBV7-8
d_call: NA
j_call: TRBJ2-5
cdr3_aa: CASSSKAQYF
cdr3_nt: TGTGCCAGCAGCTCAAAGGCCCAGTACTTC

clone_size: NA
v_call: TRBV7-8
d_call: NA
j_call: TRBJ2-5
cdr3_aa: CASSLDQSGLAQYF
cdr3_nt: TGTGCCAGCAGCTTAGATCAGTCCGGTTTGGCCCAGTACTTC

clone_size: once
v_call: TRBV6-1
d_call: NA
j_call: TRBJ2-6
cdr3_aa: CASSAWVAGANVLTF
cdr3_nt: TGTGCCAGCAGTGCGTGGGTAGCGGGGGCCAACGTCCTGACTTTC

clone_size: many
v_call: TRBV14
d_call: NA
j_call: TRBJ1-1
cdr3_aa: CASSQELRFTEAFF
cdr3_nt: TGTGCCAGCAGCCAAGAACTACGGTTCACTGAAGCTTTCTTT

clone_size: NA
v_call: TRBV12-3/TRBV12-4
d_call: TRBD2
j_call: TRBJ2-7
cdr3_aa: CASSSTSGTCEQYF
cdr3_nt: TGTGCCAGCAGTTCTACTAGCGGGACTTGCGAGCAGTACTTC

clone_size: few
v_call: TRBV9
d_call: TRBD1
j_call: TRBJ2-3
cdr3_aa: CASSRDRTTDTQYF
cdr3_nt: TGTGCCAGCAGTCGGGACAGAACCACAGATACGCAGTATTTT

clone_size: many
v_call: TRBV7-9
d_call: NA
j_call: TRBJ1-5
cdr3_aa: CASSEGPGQPQHF
cdr3_nt: TGTGCCAGCAGCGAGGGGCCGGGGCAGCCCCAGCATTTT

clone_size: NA
v_call: TRBV19
d_call: NA
j_call: TRBJ2-3
cdr3_aa: CASNPRGYTDTQYF
cdr3_nt: TGTGCCAGCAACCCCAGGGGTTACACAGATACGCAGTATTTT

clone_size: NA
v_call: TRBV29-1
d_call: NA
j_call: TRBJ1-2
cdr3_aa: CSLGYGYTF
cdr3_nt: TGCAGCTTAGGTTATGGCTACACCTTC

clone_size: many
v_call: TRBV12-3/TRBV12-4
d_call: NA
j_call: TRBJ1-1
cdr3_aa: CASNSPLSEAFF
cdr3_nt: TGTGCCAGCAACTCCCCCCTGAGTGAAGCTTTCTTT

clone_size: NA
v_call: TRBV7-9
d_call: TRBD1
j_call: TRBJ2-1
cdr3_aa: CASSRGTGGYNEQFF
cdr3_nt: TGTGCCAGCAGCAGAGGGACAGGGGGATACAATGAGCAGTTCTTC

clone_size: many
v_call: TRBV10-1
d_call: TRBD1
j_call: TRBJ1-2
cdr3_aa: CASSEGTGGGGYTF
cdr3_nt: TGCGCCAGCAGTGAAGGGACAGGGGGCGGTGGCTACACCTTC

clone_size: many
v_call: TRBV20-1
d_call: NA
j_call: TRBJ1-2
cdr3_aa: CSAATLGGEAYGYTF
cdr3_nt: TGCAGTGCGGCTACCCTGGGGGGGGAGGCCTATGGCTACACCTTC

clone_size: many
v_call: TRBV19
d_call: NA
j_call: TRBJ1-4
cdr3_aa: CASSSWTTNEKLFF
cdr3_nt: TGTGCCAGTAGTTCATGGACAACTAATGAAAAACTGTTTTTT

clone_size: NA
v_call: TRBV10-3
d_call: TRBD1
j_call: TRBJ1-1
cdr3_aa: CAISEKTGQNTEAFF
cdr3_nt: TGTGCCATCAGTGAGAAGACAGGGCAGAACACTGAAGCTTTCTTT

clone_size: NA
v_call: TRBV6-1
d_call: TRBD1
j_call: TRBJ2-2
cdr3_aa: CASSYRAEDRGGTGELFF
cdr3_nt: TGTGCCAGCAGTTACAGGGCCGAAGACAGGGGGGGCACCGGGGAGCTGTTTTTT

clone_size: NA
v_call: TRBV29-1
d_call: TRBD1
j_call: TRBJ1-2
cdr3_aa: CSAGTGGGDGYTF
cdr3_nt: TGCAGCGCCGGGACAGGGGGAGGGGATGGCTACACCTTC

clone_size: few
v_call: TRBV19
d_call: NA
j_call: TRBJ1-2
cdr3_aa: CASSGATGGYGYTF
cdr3_nt: TGTGCCAGTAGTGGGGCGACAGGTGGTTATGGCTACACCTTC

clone_size: NA
v_call: TRBV6-6
d_call: NA
j_call: TRBJ2-7
cdr3_aa: CASSEFGSSYEQYF
cdr3_nt: TGTGCCAGCAGTGAATTCGGAAGCTCCTACGAGCAGTACTTC

clone_size: NA
v_call: TRBV2
d_call: TRBD2
j_call: TRBJ2-5
cdr3_aa: CASSGRGGTTQYF
cdr3_nt: TGTGCCAGCAGTGGCCGGGGGGGGACAACTCAGTACTTC

clone_size: NA
v_call: TRBV29-1
d_call: NA
j_call: TRBJ2-3
cdr3_aa: CSVEYGGADTQYF
cdr3_nt: TGCAGCGTTGAATATGGGGGTGCAGATACGCAGTATTTT

clone_size: NA
v_call: TRBV7-8
d_call: NA
j_call: TRBJ2-5
cdr3_aa: CASSLEILSQETQYF
cdr3_nt: TGTGCCAGCAGCTTAGAAATCCTATCCCAAGAGACCCAGTACTTC

clone_size: NA
v_call: TRBV19
d_call: NA
j_call: TRBJ2-2
cdr3_aa: CASSIGLVNTGELFF
cdr3_nt: TGTGCCAGTAGTATAGGACTGGTGAACACCGGGGAGCTGTTTTTT

clone_size: NA
v_call: TRBV7-2
d_call: NA
j_call: TRBJ2-7
cdr3_aa: CASSSGRDSYEQYF
cdr3_nt: TGTGCCAGCAGCTCGGGACGGGACTCCTACGAGCAGTACTTC

clone_size: NA
v_call: TRBV29-1
d_call: TRBD2
j_call: TRBJ2-7
cdr3_aa: CSLGLAGSYEQYF
cdr3_nt: TGCAGCTTGGGACTAGCGGGATCCTACGAGCAGTACTTC

clone_size: many
v_call: TRBV5-4
d_call: TRBD1
j_call: TRBJ1-1
cdr3_aa: CASSQTGTEAFF
cdr3_nt: TGTGCCAGCAGCCAGACAGGGACCGAAGCTTTCTTT

clone_size: many
v_call: TRBV7-2
d_call: TRBD1
j_call: TRBJ2-7
cdr3_aa: CASSLAYPGQGAEEQYF
cdr3_nt: TGTGCCAGCAGCTTAGCGTATCCCGGACAGGGGGCGGAAGAGCAGTACTTC

clone_size: many
v_call: TRBV29-1
d_call: TRBD1
j_call: TRBJ1-3
cdr3_aa: CSVDSDRGGNTIYF
cdr3_nt: TGCAGCGTTGACTCGGACAGGGGTGGAAACACCATATATTTT